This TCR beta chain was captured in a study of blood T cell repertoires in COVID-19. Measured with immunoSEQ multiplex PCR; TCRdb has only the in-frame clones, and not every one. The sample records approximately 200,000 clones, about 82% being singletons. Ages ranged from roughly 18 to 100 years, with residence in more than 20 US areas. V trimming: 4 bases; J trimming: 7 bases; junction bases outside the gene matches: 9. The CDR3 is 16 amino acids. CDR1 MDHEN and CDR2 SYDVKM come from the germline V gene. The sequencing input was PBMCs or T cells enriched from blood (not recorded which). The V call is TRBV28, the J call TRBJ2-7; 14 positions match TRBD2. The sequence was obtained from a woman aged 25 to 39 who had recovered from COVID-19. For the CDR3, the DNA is TGTGCCAGCAGTTCGGGGACTAGCGGGAGAAGGGGTGAGCAGTACTTC. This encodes CASSSGTSGRRGEQYF.